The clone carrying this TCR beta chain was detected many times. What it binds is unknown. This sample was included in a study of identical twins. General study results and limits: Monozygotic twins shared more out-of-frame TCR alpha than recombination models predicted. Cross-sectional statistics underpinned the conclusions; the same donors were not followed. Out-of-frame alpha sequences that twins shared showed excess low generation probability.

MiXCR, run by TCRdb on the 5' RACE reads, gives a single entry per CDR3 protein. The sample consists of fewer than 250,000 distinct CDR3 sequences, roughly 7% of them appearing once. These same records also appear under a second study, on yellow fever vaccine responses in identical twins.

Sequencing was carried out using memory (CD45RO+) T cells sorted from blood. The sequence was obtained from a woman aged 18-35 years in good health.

CDR3 nucleotide sequence: TGTGCCAGCAGCTTGCCCTTCAGCCCGGGCACTGAAGCTTTCTTT. Protein sequence: CASSLPFSPGTEAFF. The V call is TRBV5-6, the J call TRBJ1-1, with D unresolved. This CDR3 spans 15 amino acids. Germline loops: CDR1 SGHDT, CDR2 YYEEEE. V dropped 1 base and J dropped 4 bases, with 14 bases sitting between them.